A selection of T cell receptor beta chains follows, all from one sample in a study of blood T cells in healthy people across ages. Each CDR3 protein gets one entry after TCRdb re-called the 5' RACE reads with MiXCR. Of roughly 1,800,000 distinct CDR3 sequences listed, around 50% are singletons. Sample: blood. Receptor source: a woman in her 40s in good health. CDR3s include the opening cysteine and the closing phenylalanine or tryptophan. Fields, in order: J gene, V gene, clone size, D gene, CDR3 protein, CDR3 DNA. D genes are given only for firm matches. A clone size is listed for some rows: how often the clone was seen (once, few, many), or a class if it is expanded.

j_gene: TRBJ2-4
v_gene: TRBV27
abundance: NA
d_gene: TRBD2
CDR3aa: CASSPRTSGRGNIQYF
CDR3nt: TGTGCCAGCAGTCCGCGGACTAGCGGGCGGGGGAACATTCAGTACTTC

j_gene: TRBJ1-5
v_gene: TRBV4-3
abundance: NA
d_gene: NA
CDR3aa: CASSQDGAGWQPQHF
CDR3nt: TGCGCCAGCAGCCAAGATGGCGCAGGGTGGCAGCCCCAGCATTTT

j_gene: TRBJ2-3
v_gene: TRBV9
abundance: few
d_gene: TRBD1
CDR3aa: CASSVSPGTGTSSTDTQYF
CDR3nt: TGTGCCAGCAGCGTTTCACCCGGGACAGGGACCTCTAGCACAGATACGCAGTATTTT

j_gene: TRBJ2-4
v_gene: TRBV28
abundance: few
d_gene: NA
CDR3aa: CAIHGRGPDKNIQYF
CDR3nt: TGTGCCATCCACGGGAGGGGGCCAGACAAAAACATTCAGTACTTC

j_gene: TRBJ2-7
v_gene: TRBV28
abundance: NA
d_gene: TRBD1
CDR3aa: CASSNRGLRSYEQYF
CDR3nt: TGTGCCAGCAGTAACAGGGGGCTTAGGTCCTACGAGCAGTACTTC

j_gene: TRBJ1-2
v_gene: TRBV24-1
abundance: few
d_gene: NA
CDR3aa: CATSDSRIDRYGYTF
CDR3nt: TGTGCCACCAGTGATAGCAGGATCGACCGGTATGGCTACACCTTC

j_gene: TRBJ2-3
v_gene: TRBV9
abundance: once
d_gene: NA
CDR3aa: CASSRATRTDTQYF
CDR3nt: TGTGCCAGTTCGAGGGCCACTCGCACAGATACGCAGTATTTT

j_gene: TRBJ2-5
v_gene: TRBV6-5
abundance: few
d_gene: TRBD2
CDR3aa: CASSYASGGIGNQETQYF
CDR3nt: TGTGCCAGCAGTTACGCTAGCGGGGGGATCGGGAACCAAGAGACCCAGTACTTC

j_gene: TRBJ2-7
v_gene: TRBV20-1
abundance: NA
d_gene: NA
CDR3aa: CSARDPGRSGDEQYF
CDR3nt: TGCAGTGCTAGAGATCCGGGACGGAGTGGGGATGAGCAGTACTTC

j_gene: TRBJ1-4
v_gene: TRBV9
abundance: NA
d_gene: NA
CDR3aa: CAPRGGGIGEKLFF
CDR3nt: TGTGCCCCCCGGGGGGGAGGGATCGGGGAAAAACTGTTTTTT

j_gene: TRBJ2-5
v_gene: TRBV20-1
abundance: few
d_gene: NA
CDR3aa: CSAKRETQYF
CDR3nt: TGCAGTGCAAAACGAGAGACCCAGTACTTC

j_gene: TRBJ2-5
v_gene: TRBV7-2
abundance: NA
d_gene: NA
CDR3aa: CASSSAGGKETQYF
CDR3nt: TGTGCCAGCAGCTCAGCCGGGGGCAAGGAGACCCAGTACTTC

j_gene: TRBJ2-1
v_gene: TRBV27
abundance: few
d_gene: NA
CDR3aa: CASSLRAVNEQFF
CDR3nt: TGTGCCAGCAGTTTAAGGGCCGTGAATGAGCAGTTCTTC

j_gene: TRBJ2-5
v_gene: TRBV20-1
abundance: NA
d_gene: TRBD2
CDR3aa: CSAERAGGRSAPGSQETQYF
CDR3nt: TGCAGTGCAGAGAGGGCGGGGGGTCGGTCAGCACCGGGCTCCCAAGAGACCCAGTACTTC

j_gene: TRBJ2-3
v_gene: TRBV10-1
abundance: NA
d_gene: TRBD2
CDR3aa: CASSEPGTSDTDTQYF
CDR3nt: TGCGCCAGCAGTGAACCCGGGACTAGCGACACAGATACGCAGTATTTT

j_gene: TRBJ1-2
v_gene: TRBV5-1
abundance: few
d_gene: NA
CDR3aa: CASSWLGDGNYGYTF
CDR3nt: TGCGCCAGCAGCTGGTTGGGGGACGGAAACTATGGCTACACCTTC

j_gene: TRBJ2-1
v_gene: TRBV28
abundance: NA
d_gene: TRBD1
CDR3aa: CASTTGVANEQFF
CDR3nt: TGTGCCAGCACCACAGGGGTGGCCAATGAGCAGTTCTTC

j_gene: TRBJ2-3
v_gene: TRBV3-1
abundance: NA
d_gene: NA
CDR3aa: CASSQRVTGRDTQYF
CDR3nt: TGTGCCAGCAGCCAACGGGTTACAGGTAGAGATACGCAGTATTTT

j_gene: TRBJ2-3
v_gene: TRBV10-2
abundance: NA
d_gene: TRBD2
CDR3aa: CASIGGEEDTQYF
CDR3nt: TGCGCCAGCATTGGGGGGGAAGAAGATACGCAGTATTTT

j_gene: TRBJ2-2
v_gene: TRBV20-1
abundance: NA
d_gene: NA
CDR3aa: CSARDGKGTGELFF
CDR3nt: TGCAGTGCTAGAGACGGGAAGGGCACCGGGGAGCTGTTTTTT

j_gene: TRBJ2-7
v_gene: TRBV12-3/TRBV12-4
abundance: few
d_gene: TRBD1
CDR3aa: CASSLGQGTTYEQYF
CDR3nt: TGTGCCAGCAGTTTAGGACAGGGAACAACCTACGAGCAGTACTTC

j_gene: TRBJ2-1
v_gene: TRBV20-1
abundance: few
d_gene: TRBD2
CDR3aa: CSAPGGRDEQFF
CDR3nt: TGCAGTGCTCCTGGAGGGAGGGATGAGCAGTTCTTC

j_gene: TRBJ1-4
v_gene: TRBV12-3/TRBV12-4
abundance: few
d_gene: NA
CDR3aa: CASSPRGRGGEKLFF
CDR3nt: TGTGCCAGCAGTCCCAGGGGCCGTGGGGGCGAAAAACTGTTTTTT

j_gene: TRBJ2-7
v_gene: TRBV6-2/TRBV6-3
abundance: NA
d_gene: NA
CDR3aa: CASSSRTIPGYEQYF
CDR3nt: TGTGCCAGCAGTTCTAGGACTATCCCCGGCTACGAGCAGTACTTC

j_gene: TRBJ1-5
v_gene: TRBV6-6
abundance: NA
d_gene: NA
CDR3aa: CASSPFWSGGVIQPQHF
CDR3nt: TGTGCCAGCAGCCCCTTTTGGTCGGGGGGGGTGATTCAGCCCCAGCATTTT

j_gene: TRBJ2-7
v_gene: TRBV20-1
abundance: NA
d_gene: NA
CDR3aa: CSASPFAGRSYEQYF
CDR3nt: TGCAGTGCTAGTCCCTTTGCAGGGCGCTCCTACGAGCAGTACTTC

j_gene: TRBJ1-6
v_gene: TRBV2
abundance: NA
d_gene: TRBD1
CDR3aa: CASSRGQGSTRNSPLHF
CDR3nt: TGTGCCAGCAGCCGCGGACAGGGGTCGACCCGTAATTCACCCCTCCACTTT

j_gene: TRBJ1-4
v_gene: TRBV20-1
abundance: few
d_gene: NA
CDR3aa: CRAGEKLFF
CDR3nt: TGCAGGGCGGGGGAAAAACTGTTTTTT

j_gene: TRBJ2-3
v_gene: TRBV15
abundance: NA
d_gene: TRBD2
CDR3aa: CATSEWGGYTDTQYF
CDR3nt: TGTGCCACCAGCGAGTGGGGAGGGTACACAGATACGCAGTATTTT

j_gene: TRBJ2-3
v_gene: TRBV18
abundance: NA
d_gene: NA
CDR3aa: CASSPRRQGESTDTQYF
CDR3nt: TGTGCCAGCTCACCACGCCGTCAGGGCGAGAGCACAGATACGCAGTATTTT

j_gene: TRBJ2-3
v_gene: TRBV28
abundance: few
d_gene: TRBD2
CDR3aa: CASSSHGLAGDTDTQYF
CDR3nt: TGTGCCAGCAGTTCCCACGGCCTAGCGGGGGACACAGATACGCAGTATTTT

j_gene: TRBJ2-3
v_gene: TRBV5-1
abundance: few
d_gene: TRBD1
CDR3aa: CASSSPGTGYTQYF
CDR3nt: TGCGCCAGCAGCTCTCCCGGGACAGGGTACACGCAGTATTTT

j_gene: TRBJ2-1
v_gene: TRBV7-2
abundance: NA
d_gene: TRBD2
CDR3aa: CASSRGVSGGAPYNEQFF
CDR3nt: TGTGCCAGCAGCCGAGGGGTTAGCGGGGGGGCCCCCTACAATGAGCAGTTCTTC

j_gene: TRBJ2-5
v_gene: TRBV3-1
abundance: many
d_gene: NA
CDR3aa: CASSLGEGTQYF
CDR3nt: TGTGCCAGCAGCCTAGGCGAAGGGACCCAGTACTTC

j_gene: TRBJ2-7
v_gene: TRBV3-1
abundance: few
d_gene: TRBD1
CDR3aa: CASSHPGQGSYEQYF
CDR3nt: TGTGCCAGCAGCCATCCGGGACAGGGATCCTACGAGCAGTACTTC

j_gene: TRBJ1-2
v_gene: TRBV6-2/TRBV6-3
abundance: NA
d_gene: NA
CDR3aa: CASSPERFYGYTF
CDR3nt: TGTGCCAGCAGTCCAGAACGATTCTATGGCTACACCTTC

j_gene: TRBJ2-4
v_gene: TRBV12-3/TRBV12-4
abundance: NA
d_gene: NA
CDR3aa: CASSPRTGRGSKNIQYF
CDR3nt: TGTGCCAGCAGTCCGAGGACCGGAAGGGGGTCCAAAAACATTCAGTACTTC

j_gene: TRBJ2-7
v_gene: TRBV12-3/TRBV12-4
abundance: few
d_gene: NA
CDR3aa: CASSQLRGGYEQYF
CDR3nt: TGTGCCAGCAGCCAACTCAGGGGTGGCTACGAGCAGTACTTC

j_gene: TRBJ1-1
v_gene: TRBV3-1
abundance: NA
d_gene: NA
CDR3aa: CASSFLLENTEAFF
CDR3nt: TGTGCCAGCAGTTTCCTTTTGGAGAACACTGAAGCTTTCTTT

j_gene: TRBJ2-3
v_gene: TRBV28
abundance: few
d_gene: TRBD1
CDR3aa: CASRTQGASTDTQYF
CDR3nt: TGTGCCAGCAGAACACAGGGGGCTAGCACAGATACGCAGTATTTT

j_gene: TRBJ2-4
v_gene: TRBV7-8
abundance: few
d_gene: NA
CDR3aa: CASSKGAQNNAKNIQYF
CDR3nt: TGTGCCAGCAGTAAAGGTGCCCAAAATAATGCCAAAAACATTCAGTACTTC

j_gene: TRBJ2-3
v_gene: TRBV6-2/TRBV6-3
abundance: few
d_gene: NA
CDR3aa: CASEWRASSTDTQYF
CDR3nt: TGTGCCAGCGAATGGAGAGCGTCTAGCACAGATACGCAGTATTTT

j_gene: TRBJ2-5
v_gene: TRBV12-3/TRBV12-4
abundance: few
d_gene: NA
CDR3aa: CASSFDVGHSMPQYF
CDR3nt: TGTGCCAGCAGTTTTGATGTTGGGCATAGTATGCCCCAGTACTTC

j_gene: TRBJ2-5
v_gene: TRBV4-1
abundance: few
d_gene: TRBD2
CDR3aa: CASSQEPPGLVETQYF
CDR3nt: TGCGCCAGCAGCCAAGAGCCGCCGGGACTAGTGGAGACCCAGTACTTC

j_gene: TRBJ2-7
v_gene: TRBV7-7
abundance: NA
d_gene: NA
CDR3aa: CASSPTGQIYEQYF
CDR3nt: TGTGCTAGCAGCCCGACTGGGCAGATCTACGAGCAGTACTTC